These T cell receptor beta chains were read from a single sample in a study of cytomegalovirus exposure and HLA in healthy donors. Profiling relied on immunoSEQ multiplex PCR, and the TCRdb table lists in-frame clones only, not all of them. This sample carries 200,000 to 250,000 clones, roughly 85% of them seen once, and the ten largest clones take 1.5% to 2%. Material: PBMCs. All receptors derive from a young man in good health and CMV-seronegative. CDR3s include the opening cysteine and the closing phenylalanine or tryptophan.

cdr3_aa: CASSLVSSGDYNEQFF; v_call: TRBV5-1
cdr3_aa: CASRNDRRVPEAFF; v_call: TRBV6-6
cdr3_aa: CASSNQGGEKLFF; v_call: TRBV19
cdr3_aa: CASSAETGSYEQYF; v_call: TRBV2
cdr3_aa: CSAEDREDIQYF; v_call: TRBV29-1
cdr3_aa: CASSRGLAEEETQYF; v_call: TRBV6-5
cdr3_aa: CASTRTSGFAGELFF; v_call: TRBV6-4
cdr3_aa: CASSPRTGGPGEKLFF; v_call: TRBV7-2
cdr3_aa: CASSFPGGAQETQYF; v_call: TRBV5-6
cdr3_aa: CAQGNEKLFF; v_call: TRBV30
cdr3_aa: CASNLRGNTEAFF; v_call: TRBV6-6
cdr3_aa: CASSLRAGGYEQYF; v_call: TRBV7-2
cdr3_aa: CASSLLALNNEQFF; v_call: TRBV7-9
cdr3_aa: CATSRATGTGTDTQYF; v_call: TRBV15
cdr3_aa: CASSPRGRGPNTEAFF; v_call: TRBV4-3
cdr3_aa: CASSDTGTGLDEQYF; v_call: TRBV6-4
cdr3_aa: CASRIRGNTEAFF; v_call: TRBV6-6
cdr3_aa: CASSLGDRGRRETGELFF; v_call: TRBV11-2
cdr3_aa: CASSQGQGSYEQYF; v_call: TRBV7-8
cdr3_aa: CASSVAAGEVYEQYF; v_call: TRBV9
cdr3_aa: CASSSPGQSGNTIYF; v_call: TRBV28
cdr3_aa: CASSLRGENSPLHF; v_call: TRBV11-3
cdr3_aa: CAWRWTGGKVHEQYF; v_call: TRBV30
cdr3_aa: CASSLMKQGKETQYF; v_call: TRBV7-3
cdr3_aa: CTSTLAGGRETQYF; v_call: TRBV25-1
cdr3_aa: CASSYSRANYGYTF; v_call: TRBV6-5
cdr3_aa: CASSDGQGYNEQFF; v_call: TRBV5-1
cdr3_aa: CASSFPPGEFSYEQHF; v_call: TRBV5-8
cdr3_aa: CASGLVLGSGGAGANVLTF; v_call: TRBV12-5
cdr3_aa: CASSWTAISYEQYF; v_call: TRBV5-1
cdr3_aa: CASGWGNKGTEAFF; v_call: TRBV12-5
cdr3_aa: CASSQDGPHRGYTGELFF; v_call: TRBV14
cdr3_aa: CASSQDLDRGNYTF; v_call: TRBV4-2
cdr3_aa: CASSLGGQGIYGYTF; v_call: TRBV5-6
cdr3_aa: CASAITGAYEQYF; v_call: TRBV19
cdr3_aa: CASSSRTQVHEQYF; v_call: TRBV7-2
cdr3_aa: CASSGRFF; v_call: TRBV27
cdr3_aa: CASSLMGTLAPQPQHF; v_call: TRBV7-8
cdr3_aa: CASSYDRVGTEAFF; v_call: TRBV6-5
cdr3_aa: CASSGLAKNIQYF; v_call: TRBV28
cdr3_aa: CASSLFGEDYGYTF; v_call: TRBV5-1
cdr3_aa: CAWSQPGSLYNEQFF; v_call: TRBV30
cdr3_aa: CASSAGHMYEAFF; v_call: TRBV6-1
cdr3_aa: CASSLTGSQEKLFF; v_call: TRBV5-4
cdr3_aa: CAWSVGVSVGDTQYF; v_call: TRBV30
cdr3_aa: CAWSQSWVGSSNTEAFF; v_call: TRBV30
cdr3_aa: CASSISLQGLESPLHF; v_call: TRBV19
cdr3_aa: CASSFGTRQDTQYF; v_call: TRBV5-4
cdr3_aa: CASSERELSYEQYF; v_call: TRBV7-9
cdr3_aa: CASSFLGQGAEPYEQYF; v_call: TRBV27
cdr3_aa: CASRVTSQETQYF; v_call: TRBV2